This entry lists 22 T cell receptor beta chains sequenced from one sample in a study of cytomegalovirus exposure and HLA in healthy donors. PCR primers comprised 60 Vbeta and 13 Jbeta primers. The repertoire was sequenced with immunoSEQ multiplex PCR; TCRdb's copy has only in-frame clones and lacks some. The sample has around 150,000 clones; roughly a tenth are singletons. Sample: PBMCs. The origin of the receptors is a male donor in good health and CMV-seronegative.

Only a few counts were recorded for this clone. The rearrangement links TRBV6-6 to TRBJ2-7; D might be TRBD1 (5 bases). V was shortened by 6 bases and J by 0 bases, with 15 bases between the two germline ends. The CDR3 is made up of 15 amino acids. The germline CDR1 and CDR2 sequences are MNHNY and SVGAGI (reference sequence). The CDR3 bases are TGTGCCAGCAGCCGCGGTGGCGACAGCTCCTACGAGCAGTACTTC. It translates to CASSRGGDSSYEQYF.

The V and J genes are TRBV28 and TRBJ1-5; 10 bases align to TRBD1. The CDR3 sequence is 17 residues long. Germline trimming cut 7 bases from V and 7 bases from J; bases unmatched to any gene: 16. Germline lookup yields CDR1 MDHEN and CDR2 SYDVKM. CDR3 in amino acids: CASIQGQGRFRKQPQHF. In DNA form, the CDR3 reads TGTGCCAGCATTCAGGGACAGGGGCGTTTTCGGAAGCAGCCCCAGCATTTT.

In its sample, this clone was seen a few times. This rearrangement joins TRBV27 to TRBJ2-7, with D tentatively TRBD2 (5 bases). The length of the CDR3 is 14 residues. Trimming pared 3 bases from V and 4 bases from J, leaving 13 bases between. Germline V gene sequence: CDR1 MNHEY, CDR2 SMNVEV (reference sequence). CDR3 amino acids: CASSLTGGEYEQYF. DNA for the CDR3: TGTGCCAGCAGTTTGACCGGAGGAGAGTACGAGCAGTACTTC.

The chain combines TRBV7-2 with TRBJ1-4; no definite D call. Trimming took off 4 bases at V and 8 bases at J, with 5 bases between the two ends. Germline V CDR1 and CDR2: SGHTA, FQGNSA. CDR3 length: 11 residues. CDR3: CASSSREKLFF. CDR3 nucleotide sequence: TGTGCCAGCAGCTCTAGGGAAAAACTGTTTTTT.

The J gene is TRBJ1-2, the V gene TRBV5-6; 7 bases align to TRBD1. The ends lost 5 bases at V and 6 bases at J; junction bases unmatched: 16. This CDR3 spans 16 amino acids. Looked up from germline, CDR1 is SGHDT and CDR2 is YYEEEE. The DNA of the CDR3 is TGTGCCAGCAGTTCGCCGGGACAGCTAAACAGAGATGGCTACACCTTC. As protein: CASSSPGQLNRDGYTF.

This clone has only a few counts. CDR3 nucleotides: TGTGCCAGCAGCTTGGGGAGGGAATACGAGCAGTACTTC. Protein sequence: CASSLGREYEQYF. The chain is built from TRBV11-2 and TRBJ2-7; 7 bases fit TRBD2. This CDR3 region has 13 residues. CDR1 and CDR2 (germline): SGHAT, FQNNGV. V trimming: 3 bases; J trimming: 4 bases; junction bases outside the gene matches: 3.

This chain uses TRBV21-1 with TRBJ1-5. TRBV21-1 constitutes a pseudogene. The length of the CDR3 is 19 residues. CDR3 DNA: TGTGCCAGCAGCAAAGGGAGGGACGGCCCGCAATATAGCAATCAGCCCCAGCATTTT. It translates to CASSKGRDGPQYSNQPQHF.

The chain is built from TRBV5-1 and TRBJ1-4; D perhaps matches TRBD1 (5 bases). Trimming removed 1 base at V and 0 bases at J, with 7 bases between. CDR3 length: 15 residues. Looked up from germline, CDR1 is SGHRS and CDR2 is YFSETQ. The DNA for the CDR3 is TGCGCCAGCAGCTTGCTAGGGGCAACTAATGAAAAACTGTTTTTT. Amino acids: CASSLLGATNEKLFF.

The V and J genes are TRBV7-3 and TRBJ2-2; the D is unclear. V lost 5 bases, J lost 7 bases, and 11 bases lay in between. The CDR3 is 13 residues long. Germline-derived CDR1 and CDR2 are SGHTA and FQGTGA. The CDR3 spells CASSPRLGGELFF. For the CDR3, the DNA is TGTGCCAGCAGCCCCCGTCTAGGCGGGGAGCTGTTTTTT.

The CDR3 nucleotides read TGTGCCAGCAGCTTAGCCACAGGGGTCTCTCAGCCCCAGCATTTT. This gives the protein CASSLATGVSQPQHF. The J gene is TRBJ1-5, the V gene TRBV7-2, with 7 bases lining up with TRBD1. This CDR3 region has 15 residues. Germline V gene sequence: CDR1 SGHTA, CDR2 FQGNSA. Trimming at V came to 0 bases and at J to 6 bases, leaving 5 bases not matched to a gene.

This clone has more than one count but fewer than ten. The chain is built from TRBV18 and TRBJ2-2; D perhaps matches TRBD2 (6 bases). The CDR3 has 16 amino acids. The ends were cut back, 0 bases at V and 3 bases at J, with 11 bases in the middle. The germline V gene encodes CDR1 KGHSH and CDR2 LQKENI. The CDR3 here is CASSPPEGPDTGELFF. As DNA, the CDR3 is TGTGCCAGCTCACCACCGGAGGGCCCGGACACCGGGGAGCTGTTTTTT.

In its sample, this clone was seen a few times. This sequence joins TRBV15 and TRBJ1-6; 8 positions match TRBD1. With 0 bases clipped from V and 10 bases from J, the junction kept 2 bases outside the gene matches. CDR3 size: 14 residues. In germline, CDR1 is LNHNV, CDR2 YYDKDF (reference sequence). CDR3 bases: TGTGCCACCAGCAGAGACAGGGGGCTATCACCCCTCCACTTT. Translating it yields CATSRDRGLSPLHF.

This clone was seen many times. The J gene is TRBJ1-3, the V gene TRBV6-1; D is ambiguous. Germline-derived CDR1 and CDR2 are MNHNS and SASEGT. The CDR3 is 14 residues long. The germline V and J ends were trimmed by 6 bases and 0 bases, with 9 bases remaining between them. For the CDR3, the DNA is TGTGCCAGCAGGGGAGCCCGCTCTGGAAACACCATATATTTT. Translated, it gives CASRGARSGNTIYF.

This clone was observed a handful of times. The chain is built from TRBV28 and TRBJ2-1; D unclear. Trimming left V 6 bases short and J 4 bases short, with 7 bases between. The germline V gene has CDR1 MDHEN and CDR2 SYDVKM. The CDR3 contains 12 residues. CDR3 sequence reads: CASSQAYNEQFF. The CDR3 region has the DNA TGTGCCAGCAGCCAAGCTTACAATGAGCAGTTCTTC.

A word on this clone: A junction boundary mismatches the germline segment, possibly from a read error. The same CDR3 can be traced to other DNA sequences in this sample. The chain joins TRBV27 to TRBJ1-2; 8 bases map to TRBD1. CDR1 and CDR2 from the germline V gene are MNHEY and SMNVEV (reference sequence). CDR3 length: 15 residues. CDR3 nucleotides: TGTGCCAGCAGTTCAAGGACAGGGATGGACTATGGGTACACCTTC. Translating it yields CASSSRTGMDYGYTF.

This clone occurred a few times. The chain joins TRBV27 to TRBJ1-1; D gene ambiguous. V was shortened by 2 bases and J by 1 base, with 8 bases between the two germline ends. This CDR3 has 14 amino acids. CDR1 is MNHEY, CDR2 SMNVEV, per germline (reference sequence). The CDR3 is CASSLRGTNTEAFF. The CDR3 DNA reads as TGTGCCAGCAGTTTAAGAGGTACGAACACTGAAGCTTTCTTT.

This chain connects TRBV5-1 to TRBJ2-7, with 8 nucleotides matching TRBD1. CDR3 length: 12 residues. Germline V gives CDR1 SGHRS, CDR2 YFSETQ. Trimming removed 7 bases from V and 3 bases from J; junction bases left unmatched: 3. The CDR3 here is CASGQGNYEQYF. The CDR3 DNA sequence: TGCGCCAGCGGACAGGGTAACTACGAGCAGTACTTC.

The chain links TRBV10-3 to TRBJ2-2, with TRBD1 as a possible D gene (5 bases). Trimming pared 6 bases from V and 1 base from J, leaving 12 bases between. The CDR3 runs 15 residues. Germline-derived CDR1 and CDR2 are ENHRY and SYGVKD. The CDR3 protein is CAIRNVQGNTGELFF. In nucleotides, the CDR3 is TGTGCCATCAGAAATGTCCAGGGGAACACCGGGGAGCTGTTTTTT.

This clone came up a few times. This rearrangement joins TRBV4-3 to TRBJ2-7; D not certain. Trimming left V 0 bases short and J 6 bases short, with 9 bases between. Per the germline V gene, CDR1 is LGHNA and CDR2 is YSLEER. The CDR3 is 13 residues long. CDR3 loop: CASSQESSPEQYF. The CDR3 DNA reads TGCGCCAGCAGCCAAGAATCCTCTCCCGAGCAGTACTTC.

This clone was detected a few times. The V and J genes are TRBV7-9 and TRBJ2-7; D gene uncertain. The CDR3 has 14 amino acids. Trimming removed 2 bases at V and 1 base at J, with 9 bases between. Germline V gene data show CDR1 as SEHNR and CDR2 as FQNEAQ (reference sequence). Written as DNA, the CDR3 is TGTGCCAGCAGCTTAACTGGTATATCCTACGAGCAGTACTTC. Translating it yields CASSLTGISYEQYF.

This clone turned up a few times. The rearrangement uses TRBV11-2 and TRBJ1-4; 11 nucleotides agree with TRBD1. Germline V CDR1 and CDR2: SGHAT, FQNNGV. Trimming at V came to 5 bases and at J to 0 bases, leaving 2 bases not matched to a gene. The CDR3 totals 16 residues. This CDR3 is CASSTGQGATNEKLFF. CDR3 DNA: TGTGCCAGCAGCACGGGACAGGGGGCAACTAATGAAAAACTGTTTTTT.

This rearrangement joins TRBV19 to TRBJ2-2; TRBD1 agrees at 8 bases. Germline values: CDR1 LNHDA, CDR2 SQIVND (reference sequence). V was pared by 4 bases and J by 3 bases, with 7 bases of the junction left unmatched. CDR3 length equals 16 residues. This chain's CDR3 is CASSRGGQGYTGELFF. In DNA form, the CDR3 reads TGTGCCAGTAGTAGGGGAGGACAGGGTTACACCGGGGAGCTGTTTTTT.